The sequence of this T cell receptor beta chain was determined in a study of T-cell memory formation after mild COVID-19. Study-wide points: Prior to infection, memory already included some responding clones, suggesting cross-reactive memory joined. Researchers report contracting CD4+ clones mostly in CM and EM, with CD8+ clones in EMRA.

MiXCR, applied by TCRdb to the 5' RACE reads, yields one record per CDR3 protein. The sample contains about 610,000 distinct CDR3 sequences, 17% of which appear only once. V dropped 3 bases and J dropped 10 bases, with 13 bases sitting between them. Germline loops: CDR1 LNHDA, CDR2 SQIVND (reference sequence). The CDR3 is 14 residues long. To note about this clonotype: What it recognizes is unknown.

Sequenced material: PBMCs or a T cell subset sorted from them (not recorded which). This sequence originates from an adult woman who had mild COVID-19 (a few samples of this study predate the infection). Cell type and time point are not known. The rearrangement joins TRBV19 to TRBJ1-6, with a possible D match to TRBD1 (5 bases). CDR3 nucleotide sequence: TGTGCCAGTAGTATGAGGCAGGGAGGGTCACCCCTCCACTTT. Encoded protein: CASSMRQGGSPLHF.